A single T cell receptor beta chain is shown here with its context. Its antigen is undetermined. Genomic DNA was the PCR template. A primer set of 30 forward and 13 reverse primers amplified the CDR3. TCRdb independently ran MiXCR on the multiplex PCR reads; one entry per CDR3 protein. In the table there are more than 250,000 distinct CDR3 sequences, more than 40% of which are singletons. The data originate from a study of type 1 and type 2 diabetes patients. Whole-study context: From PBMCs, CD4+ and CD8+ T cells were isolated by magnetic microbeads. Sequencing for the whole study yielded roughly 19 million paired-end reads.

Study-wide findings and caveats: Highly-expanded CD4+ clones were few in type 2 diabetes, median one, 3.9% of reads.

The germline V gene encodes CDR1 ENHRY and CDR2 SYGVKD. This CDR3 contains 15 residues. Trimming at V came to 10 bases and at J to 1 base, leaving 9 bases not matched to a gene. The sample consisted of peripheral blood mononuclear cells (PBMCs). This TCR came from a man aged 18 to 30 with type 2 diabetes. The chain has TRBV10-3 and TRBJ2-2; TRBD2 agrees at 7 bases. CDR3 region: CATTIAGENTGELFF. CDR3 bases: TGTGCCACAACCATAGCGGGCGAGAACACCGGGGAGCTGTTTTTT.